What follows is one T cell receptor beta chain and its context. Other DNA sequences from this sample encode an identical CDR3 as well. Assay used: immunoSEQ multiplex PCR; TCRdb lists only in-frame clones, some missing. The data show 15,000 to 20,000 clones, with over 75% seen just once and nearly 25% held by the top ten. This sample stems from a study of PD-1 blockade in classical Hodgkin lymphoma. Every patient had relapsed following autologous stem cell transplantation, and cohorts differed in brentuximab vedotin exposure. Germline CDR1 is SNHLY and CDR2 is FYNNEI. This CDR3 is 14 amino acids long. V was trimmed by 5 bases and J by 0 bases, leaving 11 bases between them.

The chain uses TRBV2 and TRBJ2-7, with TRBD1 as a possible D gene (6 bases). This sample comprised peripheral blood mononuclear cells (PBMCs), obtained at baseline. The receptor comes from a human donor with classical Hodgkin lymphoma. The CDR3 coding sequence is TGTGCCAGCAGTCCGGACAGTTACTCCTACGAGCAGTACTTC. Translating it yields CASSPDSYSYEQYF.